The source of this T cell receptor (beta chain) is a study of OX40 agonist ivuxolimab in advanced cancers. About the research overall: Melanoma, hepatocellular carcinoma, head and neck or renal cell cancer occurred in dose-escalation patients. Averaging 60 years in age, with a range of about 23 to 85, the cohort was around 85% male.

The CDR3 sequence is 13 residues long. From germline, CDR1 is LNHDA and CDR2 SQIVND (reference sequence). The junction had 2 bases not matched to a gene; V was cut back by 3 bases and J by 5 bases. This clone was observed a single time. What it binds is unknown. Study-level findings and limits: The specificity for antigen of the expanded peripheral T cells was not determined. Compared with others, partial responders at 0.1-3.0 mg/kg displayed clonal expansion among the lowest.

Sequenced by immunoSEQ multiplex PCR; TCRdb stores in-frame clones only, minus some. The table includes some 64,000 clones, roughly 89% detected once. The material sequenced was CD4+ or CD8+ T cells sorted from blood, taken in a trial of the OX40 agonist ivuxolimab. The TCR comes from an adult with an advanced solid tumor such as melanoma, head and neck, liver or kidney cancer. The gene calls are TRBV19 and TRBJ1-1; the match to TRBD1 covers 8 bases. The CDR3 protein is CASSMTGETEAFF. DNA for the CDR3: TGTGCCAGTAGTATGACAGGGGAAACTGAAGCTTTCTTT.